This T cell receptor beta chain was profiled in a study of T cell responses to AZD1222 COVID-19 vaccine (dated by TCRdb to 2020 to 2023). Background on the whole study: AZD1222 recipients whose second dose came at about 4 weeks and those whose second dose came at about 12 weeks were combined into one group, since spike-specific TCR depth and breadth did not differ between the two schedules. A total of 233 trial participants underwent TCR sequencing, of whom some 200 had received two doses of AZD1222 and about 26 had received two doses of the MenACWY control vaccine. Trial participants were enrolled by age into subgroups of 18-55, 56-69 and 70-plus years, and around 150, 28 and 57 TCR-sequenced participants, respectively, were included in these subgroups.

The sample's time point label is to be understood as: baseline before first vaccination. The vaccinee samples were drawn from two UK trials, COV001 and COV002, one of which was a single-blind randomized controlled phase 2/3 trial testing AZD1222 (ChAdOx1 nCoV-19) in healthy adults. For TCRbeta chain sequencing, PBMC samples from trial participants were taken at day 0 and at day 28 after the second dose. The V end loses 6 bases and the J end loses 6 bases, and a stretch of 11 bases separates them. Including cysteine and phenylalanine, the CDR3 has 12 amino acids. The only DNA kept is the CDR3, 36 bases in frame from the first base. Study-wide findings and limitations: Vaccine-associated CD4 TCRs spanned the whole spike protein, with dominant responses in regions 160-218 and 743-854. In the small 56-69-year group, the increase in depth fell short of significance, most likely because of low power. Because no samples from the day 14 peak response were available, repertoires could be characterized only after the peak T cell response. Participants were mostly white British and included more females than males, and it was suggested by the authors that clonal diversity may have been underestimated. Only six AZD1222 recipients were SARS-CoV-2 seropositive at baseline, limiting conclusions about previously exposed vaccinees. After two AZD1222 doses, both the breadth and the depth of spike-specific TCRs were significantly higher than at day 0 and than in MenACWY recipients. Reportedly, almost half of the unique spike-specific TCRs recognized epitopes lying outside the regions that are mutated in the B.1.351 and B.1.1.7 variants.

Worth noting for this clone: Its target antigen remains unknown. No base quality information exists; no much larger clone differs at one position.

The CDR3 regions of human TCRbeta chains were subjected to immunosequencing. Per the original workflow: TCRs in the repertoires were compared against a reference library of SARS-CoV-2-specific TCRs that had been generated with the MIRA antigen-specificity platform. Breadth meant the fraction of unique TCRs that were SARS-CoV-2-associated, whereas depth meant the fraction of total T cells that were SARS-CoV-2-associated. Using the MIRA data, each spike-specific TCR was assigned both to the spike region to which the TCR was reactive and to a CD4 or CD8 class. Log10-transformed breadth and depth values were compared by one-way ANOVA with Sidak's multiple comparisons tests. What TCRdb holds here is the immuneACCESS table cut down to in-frame rearrangements. Part of the clones is not present; checked against another copy, under half of the missing clones reflect an unresolved V gene, and the others are unexplained. The DNA gave D and trimming, while V, J and clone size come from that table. This sample gives around 140,000 clones in total; 90% to 95% of them show up just once. The ten largest account for about 1.5% of the sample.

This sequence was found in an adult in good health. The specimen comprised peripheral blood, sampled on day 0 of AZD1222 vaccination. In this chain, TRBV12-3 or TRBV12-4 is recombined with TRBJ1-2; confidence is insufficient to name the D gene. The CDR3: CASSREWNGYTF. The DNA reads as follows: TGTGCCAGCAGCCGAGAGTGGAATGGCTACACCTTC.